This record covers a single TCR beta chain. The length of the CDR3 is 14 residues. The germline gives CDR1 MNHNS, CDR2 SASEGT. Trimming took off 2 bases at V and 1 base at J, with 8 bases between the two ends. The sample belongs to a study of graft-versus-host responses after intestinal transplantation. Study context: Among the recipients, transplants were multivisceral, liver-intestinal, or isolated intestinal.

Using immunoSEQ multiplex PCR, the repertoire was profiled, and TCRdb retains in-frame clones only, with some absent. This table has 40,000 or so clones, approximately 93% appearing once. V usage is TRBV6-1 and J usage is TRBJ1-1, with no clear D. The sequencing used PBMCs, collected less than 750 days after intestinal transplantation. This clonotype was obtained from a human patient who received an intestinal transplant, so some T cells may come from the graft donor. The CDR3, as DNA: TGTGCCAGCAGTGAATGGGGAGAGAACACTGAAGCTTTCTTT. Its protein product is CASSEWGENTEAFF.